This TCR beta chain originates from a study of radiotherapy plus CTLA-4 blockade in lung cancer. Overall study context: Objective response rate was over 15%; disease control rate, under 35%. Broader study findings: An expansion of tumor-derived TCR clones occurred in blood after radiotherapy plus ipilimumab. The authors reported that early blood T cell clone dynamics, with interferon-beta, best predicted response.

In the case of this clone: The antigen remains undetermined.

In chemo-refractory metastatic non-small-cell lung cancer, patients got ipilimumab CTLA-4 blockade together with focal radiation. Germline values: CDR1 MNHNS, CDR2 SASEGT. With 6 bases clipped from V and 5 bases from J, the junction kept 6 bases outside the gene matches. CDR3 length: 15 amino acids. Repertoires were generated with immunoSEQ multiplex PCR, while TCRdb's copy carries only in-frame clones and drops some. Of around 100,000 clones listed, about 70% are singletons. The rearrangement links TRBV6-1 to TRBJ1-6; 8 bases match TRBD1. The sequence derives from a human donor with non-small cell lung cancer who had a partial response to radiotherapy plus ipilimumab. Some clones in this sample may be carry-over from other donors' samples. The sequencing here drew on peripheral blood, taken from a patient treated with radiotherapy plus ipilimumab. The CDR3 reads CASSQDRANNSPLHF. The DNA for the CDR3 is TGTGCCAGCAGCCAGGACAGGGCAAATAATTCACCCCTCCACTTT.